Listed here are 5 T cell receptor beta chains from one sample, sequenced in a study of shared clonotypes between healthy human individuals. Naivety among CD8 cells was defined by CD45RO negativity and positive CCR7 selection, thereby excluding terminally differentiated effector memory CD45RA+ cells. The protocol was immunoSEQ multiplex PCR, while the TCRdb copy is restricted to in-frame clones and leaves out a portion. This table has hundreds of thousands of clones, nearly 97% appearing once. Sequenced sample: naive CD8+ T cells sorted from blood. The receptors originated from a woman aged 25 to 39 in good health.

This clone was recorded a few times. The chain couples TRBV9 to TRBJ1-1; 9 bases match TRBD1. This CDR3 is 14 amino acids long. From germline, CDR1 is SGDLS and CDR2 YYNGEE. V lost 3 bases, J lost 6 bases, and 6 bases stayed unmatched. The CDR3 is CASSGGQGSPEAFF. The CDR3 region has the DNA TGTGCCAGCAGCGGGGGACAGGGCTCCCCTGAAGCTTTCTTT.

J is TRBJ2-7 and V is TRBV9; 14 bases agree with TRBD2. CDR1 and CDR2 from the germline V gene are SGDLS and YYNGEE. Losses at the gene ends were 6 bases for V and 4 bases for J; bases not matched to a gene: 15. This CDR3 is 18 amino acids long. CDR3 nucleotides: TGTGCCAGCACCGACCCTGGACTAGCGGGAGGAATATCATACGAGCAGTACTTC. It yields the protein CASTDPGLAGGISYEQYF.

This sequence joins TRBV6-1 and TRBJ2-3; the match to TRBD2 covers 11 bases. J lost 5 bases, V lost 6 bases, and 7 bases had no gene match. The CDR3 is made up of 15 amino acids. CDR1 is MNHNS and CDR2 is SASEGT in the germline V gene. The CDR3 region is CASSAWLAGGDTQYF. Written as DNA, the CDR3 is TGTGCCAGCAGCGCCTGGCTAGCGGGAGGAGATACGCAGTATTTT.

This clone was observed once. J is TRBJ1-4 and V is TRBV4-1; 10 bases fit TRBD1. Germline V lookup: CDR1 MGHRA, CDR2 YSYEKL. CDR3 length: 15 amino acids. Trimming at V came to 3 bases and at J to 7 bases, leaving 5 bases not matched to a gene. The CDR3 protein is CASSQSGTGAEKLFF. The CDR3 nucleotides read TGCGCCAGCAGCCAGAGCGGGACAGGGGCTGAAAAACTGTTTTTT.

This chain joins TRBV18 and TRBJ1-1; TRBD1 aligns across 8 bases. The CDR3 is 16 amino acids. Germline trimming cut 2 bases from V and 3 bases from J; bases unmatched to any gene: 8. Germline assignment: CDR1 KGHSH and CDR2 LQKENI. In DNA form, the CDR3 reads TGTGCCAGCTCACCATCACGGACAGGGCTGTACACTGAAGCTTTCTTT. Amino acid sequence: CASSPSRTGLYTEAFF. The full variable domain, rest sourced from reference TRBV18 and TRBJ1-1, is NAGVMQNPRHLVRRRGQEARLRCSPMKGHSHVYWYRQLPEEGLKFMVYLQKENIIDESGMPKERFSAEFPKEGPSILRIQQVVRGDSAAYFCASSPSRTGLYTEAFFGQGTRLTVV.